Ten or more counts support the clone carrying this T cell receptor beta chain. The antigen is undetermined. This entry is derived from a study of regulatory T cells in long-lasting Graves disease. Overall study findings and caveats: The TCR repertoire of persistent Graves' patients was less diverse than that of newly diagnosed ones.

Described time point: newly diagnosed GD, antithyroid drugs for less than 3 months. PBMC RNA was the source of the TCR library. It was by American Thyroid Association guidelines that Graves' disease was diagnosed. Library construction for TCR beta used iRepertoire HTBI primers and Arm-PCR of CDR3 regions. TCRdb used MiXCR to reprocess the multiplex PCR reads, holding one entry per CDR3 protein. Among about 560,000 distinct CDR3 sequences listed, more than 15% were seen once. V gave up 6 bases and J gave up 4 bases; unmatched junction bases: 15. The germline gives CDR1 SNHLY, CDR2 FYNNEI. The CDR3 has 16 amino acids. These data were likewise used in another study, on T cells in Graves' hyperthyroidism and ophthalmopathy. In that study: Patients aged 18 to 65 with hyperthyroidism were newly diagnosed, with duration under 2 months. Using the HTBI primer set, a first-round RT-PCR was run on the TCR CDR3.

The chain links TRBV2 to TRBJ2-7; 7 positions match TRBD2. The sample was peripheral blood mononuclear cells (PBMCs), taken at new diagnosis, from a patient treated with antithyroid drugs. The origin of this receptor is a man younger than 35 with Graves disease. Here the CDR3 reads CASRSIFSGISYEQYF. CDR3 bases: TGTGCCAGCAGATCGATCTTCAGCGGGATTTCGTACGAGCAGTACTTC.